The following is a T cell receptor (beta chain) sequence with its context. Its target is unknown. These data are taken from a study of monozygotic twins with inflammatory bowel disease. Study conclusions and caveats: Different T cell subtypes could not be distinguished. IBD patients exhibited fewer clonotypes shared with other individuals than healthy twins, particularly with disease activity. IBD patients carried less diverse TCRbeta repertoires (inverse Simpson) than healthy co-twins.

TCRdb reanalyzed the 5' RACE reads, giving one entry per CDR3 protein sequence and no DNA. In all, the sample yields fewer than 200,000 distinct CDR3 sequences. Germline V lookup: CDR1 SQVTM, CDR2 ANQGSEA. This CDR3 comprises 13 residues. Each donor supplied more than 2 ml of blood. This receptor was taken from a human donor with ulcerative colitis or Crohn's disease, or a healthy co-twin of an affected twin (not recorded which). The rearrangement links TRBV29-1 to TRBJ2-1; the TRBD1 assignment by TCRdb is unverifiable without DNA. The sequenced sample was blood. CDR3 sequence reads: CSSPQTAGNEQFF.